This T cell receptor (beta chain) was recovered during a study of blood T cell repertoires in COVID-19. Study-wide background: The samples span acute and convalescent COVID-19 from the United States, Italy and Spain. Nucleic acid was either cDNA or gDNA, and it came from T cells, B-cell-depleted T cells, or PBMCs.

Original processing methods: From reference gene primer amplification, estimates of nucleated cell counts were derived. Produced via immunoSEQ multiplex PCR; TCRdb's table is partial and in-frame only. V and J calls and clone size are those listed in that table; D and trimming were worked out from the DNA. The data hold 95,000 to 100,000 clones, with around 93% observed a single time. CDR1 and CDR2 from the germline V gene are MGHRA and YSYEKL. This CDR3 spans 16 amino acids. Trimming cost V 0 bases and J 4 bases, with 15 bases left between them. Input material: peripheral blood. The chain uses TRBV4-1 and TRBJ2-5; weak D call: TRBD2 (5 bases). The receptor was derived from a man aged 50 to 60 with acute or convalescent COVID-19. The CDR3 nucleotides read TGCGCCAGCAGCCAAGAACAATTCGGGGTAGGAGAGACCCAGTACTTC. Translated, it gives CASSQEQFGVGETQYF.